The 29 T cell receptor beta chains below all came from one sample that was sequenced in a study of blood T cell repertoires in COVID-19. Generated by immunoSEQ multiplex PCR, the TCRdb table keeps only in-frame clones and is missing some. The table shows 150,000 to 200,000 clones, with roughly 70% occurring only once. The sequenced material came from peripheral blood. The receptor source for this set is a woman at least 80 years old with acute or convalescent COVID-19.

The chain links TRBV14 to TRBJ2-7; 11 bases agree with TRBD2. V shed 2 bases, J shed 0 bases, and the junction held 9 bases outside the gene matches. CDR1 SGHDN and CDR2 FVKESK come from the germline V gene. The CDR3 spans 18 residues. CDR3 in DNA: TGTGCCAGCAGCCAAAGCCTAGCGGGGGGAACCCGCTCCTACGAGCAGTACTTC. Translated, it gives CASSQSLAGGTRSYEQYF.

The J gene is TRBJ2-7, the V gene TRBV27; TRBD1 matches at 9 bases. Germline CDR1 MNHEY, CDR2 SMNVEV (reference sequence). There are 16 residues in the CDR3. J lost 0 bases, V lost 2 bases, and 5 bases had no gene match. As DNA, the CDR3 is TGTGCCAGCAGTTTACCCGGGACAGGGTTCTCCTACGAGCAGTACTTC. Protein sequence: CASSLPGTGFSYEQYF.

J is TRBJ2-1 and V is TRBV4-2; 10 bases align to TRBD2. This CDR3 spans 18 amino acids. Unmatched junction bases numbered 11, after V lost 2 bases and J lost 4 bases. The germline gives CDR1 LGHNA, CDR2 YNFKEQ. CDR3 loop: CASSQRPASGSGYNEQFF. In DNA, the CDR3 is TGTGCCAGCAGCCAACGCCCTGCTAGCGGGAGTGGTTACAATGAGCAGTTCTTC.

V usage is TRBV4-3 and J usage is TRBJ2-1; D possibly corresponds to TRBD2 (5 bases). Trimming left V 4 bases short and J 7 bases short, with 11 bases between. CDR1 and CDR2 (germline): LGHNA, YSLEER. The CDR3 sequence is 13 residues long. The CDR3 here is CASSRGLINEQFF. Written as DNA, the CDR3 is TGCGCCAGCAGCCGCGGGCTAATAAATGAGCAGTTCTTC.

The V gene is TRBV28, the J gene TRBJ1-5; possible D gene TRBD1, 5 bases. V was clipped by 5 bases and J by 9 bases, with 20 bases between them. Germline CDR1 MDHEN, CDR2 SYDVKM. The CDR3 has 15 residues. CDR3 amino acids: CASSTGGGSIRPQHF. DNA of the CDR3: TGTGCCAGCAGTACCGGGGGGGGGTCTATCAGGCCCCAGCATTTT.

The chain is built from TRBV7-2 and TRBJ2-3, with 10 bases fitting TRBD2. Trimming at V came to 2 bases and at J to 4 bases, leaving 6 bases not matched to a gene. The CDR3 has 16 residues. CDR1 and CDR2 from the germline V gene are SGHTA and FQGNSA. CDR3 sequence: CASSLIGTSASDTQYF. The CDR3 DNA reads as TGTGCCAGCAGCTTAATCGGGACTAGCGCGTCAGATACGCAGTATTTT.

This chain joins TRBV6-5 and TRBJ2-3; 9 bases map to TRBD1. Germline V lookup: CDR1 MNHEY, CDR2 SVGAGI. The CDR3 loop spans 13 amino acids. Trimming cost V 6 bases and J 4 bases; bases outside gene matches: 2. The CDR3 bases are TGTGCCAGCAGAAACAGGGGGCCAGATACGCAGTATTTT. Amino acid sequence: CASRNRGPDTQYF.

The V gene is TRBV6-5, the J gene TRBJ1-1; 7 bases align to TRBD1. CDR1 and CDR2 from the germline V gene are MNHEY and SVGAGI. The CDR3 contains 14 residues. J was trimmed by 1 base and V by 2 bases; bases with no gene match: 1. The CDR3 reads CASSYDRANTEAFF. The DNA of the CDR3 is TGTGCCAGCAGTTACGACAGGGCGAACACTGAAGCTTTCTTT.

The chain uses TRBV19 and TRBJ2-4; 10 nucleotides match TRBD1. The CDR3 spans 16 residues. Per the germline V gene, CDR1 is LNHDA and CDR2 is SQIVND (reference sequence). V gave up 6 bases and J gave up 4 bases; unmatched junction bases: 9. The CDR3 DNA sequence: TGTGCCAGTAGCCCTCCCGGGGACAGGGGAAAAAACATTCAGTACTTC. Its protein is CASSPPGDRGKNIQYF.

The V call is TRBV30, the J call TRBJ1-6; D uncertain. Trimming took 3 bases from V and 10 from J, leaving 10 bases between them. Germline loops: CDR1 GTSNPN, CDR2 SVGIG (reference sequence). This CDR3 is 12 amino acids long. CDR3 in amino acids: CAWSSPESPLHF. CDR3 nucleotide sequence: TGTGCCTGGAGCAGTCCCGAATCACCCCTCCACTTT.

This rearrangement joins TRBV2 to TRBJ2-3; D is uncertain. Germline V gene lookup returns CDR1 SNHLY and CDR2 FYNNEI. There are 12 residues in the CDR3. Trimming removed 7 bases at V and 2 bases at J, with 7 bases between. CDR3 protein: CASTFSTDTQYF. As DNA, the CDR3 is TGTGCCAGCACGTTTTCCACAGATACGCAGTATTTT. The variable domain in full, with the rest retrieved from reference TRBV2 and TRBJ2-3, is EPEVTQTPSHQVTQMGQEVILRCVPISNHLYFYWYRQILGQKVEFLVSFYNNEISEKSEIFDDQFSVERPDGSNFTLKIRSTKLEDSAMYFCASTFSTDTQYFGPGTRLTVL.

The V gene is TRBV27, the J gene TRBJ2-1; TRBD2 agrees at 8 bases. Germline V gives CDR1 MNHEY, CDR2 SMNVEV (reference sequence). The CDR3 covers 16 residues. J lost 7 bases, V lost 2 bases, and 10 bases had no gene match. CDR3 coding DNA: TGTGCCAGCAGTTTAAACTGGCTAGCGGGTTTAAATGAGCAGTTCTTC. This gives the protein CASSLNWLAGLNEQFF.

The V call is TRBV28, the J call TRBJ1-5, with TRBD1 identical over 9 bases. Germline CDR1 MDHEN, CDR2 SYDVKM. Unmatched junction bases numbered 6, after V lost 4 bases and J lost 8 bases. There are 14 residues in the CDR3. The CDR3 loop reads CASSSMDRGEPQHF. CDR3 coding DNA: TGTGCCAGCAGTTCGATGGACAGGGGAGAGCCCCAGCATTTT.

The chain has TRBV6-5 and TRBJ2-5, with D hard to call. V gave up 2 bases and J gave up 5 bases, with 9 bases separating them. This CDR3 comprises 13 residues. Germline values: CDR1 MNHEY, CDR2 SVGAGI. The CDR3 DNA is TGTGCCAGCAGTTACCGCGAACGGGAGACCCAGTACTTC. As protein: CASSYRERETQYF.

This chain links TRBV19 with TRBJ1-1, with TRBD1 matching over 7 bases. Germline CDR1 reads LNHDA; CDR2 reads SQIVND (reference sequence). The CDR3 runs to 13 residues. V shed 2 bases and J 9 bases; nucleotides not matched to a gene: 6. As DNA, the CDR3 is TGTGCCAGTAGTATAAACGACAGGGATAAAGCTTTCTTT. Translated: CASSINDRDKAFF.

CDR3 nucleotide sequence: TGTGCCAGCACCGCAAGTACACATGCCAACACTGAAGCTTTCTTT. It is translated as CASTASTHANTEAFF. The chain combines TRBV3-1 (or the pseudogene TRBV3-2) with TRBJ1-1; D gene ambiguous. Germline CDR1 and CDR2: LGHDT and YNNKEL (reference sequence). V dropped 7 bases and J dropped 2 bases, with 17 bases sitting between them. There are 15 residues in the CDR3.

The chain joins TRBV10-1 to TRBJ2-5; tentative D call: TRBD2 (6 bases). This CDR3 comprises 12 residues. V lost 8 bases, J lost 7 bases, and 14 bases lay in between. Germline V lookup: CDR1 WNHNN, CDR2 SYGVQD (reference sequence). CDR3 DNA: TGCGCCAGCCAGGACGGAGCGGGGACCCAGTACTTC. Translation: CASQDGAGTQYF.

V and J are TRBV6-5 and TRBJ1-2, with 7 bases matching TRBD1. CDR3 length: 14 amino acids. CDR1 and CDR2 from the germline V gene are MNHEY and SVGAGI. The V segment lost 0 bases and the J segment 6 bases; nucleotides outside the gene matches: 4. The CDR3 sequence: CASSYSGTVNGYTF. CDR3 nucleotide sequence: TGTGCCAGCAGTTACTCGGGGACAGTAAATGGCTACACCTTC.

V gene TRBV2 combines with J gene TRBJ1-5; the D gene is possibly TRBD1 (5 bases). The CDR3 is made up of 14 amino acids. Germline V CDR1 and CDR2: SNHLY, FYNNEI. V was trimmed by 1 base and J by 3 bases, leaving 7 bases between them. CDR3 DNA: TGTGCCAGCAGTGAAGGACAGCACAATCAGCCCCAGCATTTT. Translating gives CASSEGQHNQPQHF. Full variable domain (rest looked up from reference TRBV2 and TRBJ1-5): EPEVTQTPSHQVTQMGQEVILRCVPISNHLYFYWYRQILGQKVEFLVSFYNNEISEKSEIFDDQFSVERPDGSNFTLKIRSTKLEDSAMYFCASSEGQHNQPQHFGDGTRLSIL.

CDR3 protein: CATSVNRGLSRTGSSDEQFF. Written as DNA, the CDR3 is TGTGCCACCAGTGTAAATAGGGGACTATCAAGGACCGGTAGTTCGGATGAGCAGTTCTTC. This sequence joins TRBV24-1 and TRBJ2-1; 7 bases line up with TRBD2. V lost 5 bases, J lost 8 bases, and 26 bases stayed unmatched. Germline V gives CDR1 KGHDR, CDR2 SFDVKD. The CDR3 loop spans 20 amino acids.

This chain links TRBV4-3 with TRBJ2-1; 14 bases line up with TRBD2. The CDR3 has 15 amino acids. The J segment lost 10 bases and the V segment lost 3 bases, leaving 5 bases of the junction unmatched. From germline, CDR1 is LGHNA and CDR2 YSLEER. CDR3 residues: CASSQLGTSGREQFF. As DNA, the CDR3 is TGCGCCAGCAGCCAGCTGGGGACTAGCGGGAGAGAGCAGTTCTTC.

The chain uses TRBV28 and TRBJ1-1, with a weak D call TRBD1 (6 bases). Trimming stripped 5 bases from V and 3 bases from J, with 16 bases between. Germline-derived CDR1 and CDR2 are MDHEN and SYDVKM. This CDR3 spans 15 amino acids. CDR3 sequence: CASSLPQGTHTEAFF. CDR3 DNA sequence: TGTGCCAGCAGTCTACCACAGGGAACCCACACTGAAGCTTTCTTT. Full variable domain (rest looked up from reference TRBV28 and TRBJ1-1): DVKVTQSSRYLVKRTGEKVFLECVQDMDHENMFWYRQDPGLGLRLIYFSYDVKMKEKGDIPEGYSVSREKKERFSLILESASTNQTSMYLCASSLPQGTHTEAFFGQGTRLTVV.

This chain joins TRBV9 and TRBJ2-2; TRBD2 agrees at 8 bases. Germline lookup yields CDR1 SGDLS and CDR2 YYNGEE. V lost 5 bases and J lost 0; bases outside the gene matches: 12. The CDR3 is 18 residues long. In DNA, the CDR3 is TGTGCCAGCAGTTTTGCCCCTGCCGGGAGGGCGAACACCGGGGAGCTGTTTTTT. Translated: CASSFAPAGRANTGELFF. The complete variable domain, with remaining parts taken from reference TRBV9 and TRBJ2-2, reads DSGVTQTPKHLITATGQRVTLRCSPRSGDLSVYWYQQSLDQGLQFLIQYYNGEERAKGNILERFSAQQFPDLHSELNLSSLELGDSALYFCASSFAPAGRANTGELFFGEGSRLTVL.

V usage is TRBV7-8 and J usage is TRBJ1-2; no reliable D call. CDR3 length: 17 residues. V was clipped by 0 bases and J by 2 bases, with 16 bases between them. Per germline, CDR1 SGHVS and CDR2 FQNEAQ. Here the CDR3 DNA reads TGTGCCAGCAGCTTAGCGAACCCTTACTTCGTAAACTATGGCTACACCTTC. It encodes CASSLANPYFVNYGYTF.

This clone occurred once. This chain joins TRBV3-1 (or the pseudogene TRBV3-2) and TRBJ1-1; tentatively, D is TRBD1 (5 bases). Trimming stripped 3 bases from V and 1 base from J, with 12 bases between. CDR1 is LGHDT and CDR2 is YNNKEL in the germline V gene (reference sequence). The CDR3 has 15 amino acids. The CDR3 region is CASSQWGTKNTEAFF. DNA for the CDR3: TGTGCCAGCAGCCAGTGGGGCACTAAGAACACTGAAGCTTTCTTT.

The chain couples TRBV10-1 to TRBJ2-7; D uncertain. CDR3 size: 11 residues. Trimming removed 6 bases from V and 7 bases from J, with 10 bases in between. Looked up from germline, CDR1 is WNHNN and CDR2 is SYGVQD (reference sequence). This chain's CDR3 is CASSSGGEQYF. The DNA for the CDR3 is TGCGCCAGCAGCTCGGGTGGTGAGCAGTACTTC.

In DNA, the CDR3 is TGTGCCAGCAGCCTGTATTCGGGCGGGGCAATTTCACCCCTCCACTTT. Translated: CASSLYSGGAISPLHF. This chain uses TRBV7-3 with TRBJ1-6, with D maybe TRBD1 (5 bases). The CDR3 totals 16 residues. Trimming shortened V by 5 bases and J by 9 bases, and 20 bases separated the two germline ends. CDR1 and CDR2 from the germline V gene are SGHTA and FQGTGA.

V and J are TRBV30 and TRBJ1-2; D might be TRBD1 (5 bases). The ends were cut back, 5 bases at V and 4 bases at J, with 17 bases in the middle. Per germline, CDR1 GTSNPN and CDR2 SVGIG (reference sequence). There are 14 residues in the CDR3. In DNA, the CDR3 is TGTGCCTGGGGGTTTGGGGGGGAGACCTATGGCTACACCTTC. Translated: CAWGFGGETYGYTF.

The chain uses TRBV19 and TRBJ2-6; D is unresolved. With 3 bases removed from V and 4 bases from J, the gap between germline ends came to 10 bases. The CDR3 spans 15 residues. From germline, CDR1 is LNHDA and CDR2 SQIVND (reference sequence). The CDR3 DNA follows: TGTGCCAGTAGTATCAACACCCCCGGGGCCAACGTCCTGACTTTC. This sequence encodes CASSINTPGANVLTF.